This TCR beta chain is drawn from a study of cytomegalovirus exposure and HLA in healthy donors. Whole-study findings and limits: The authors listed 164 TCR beta chains as cytomegalovirus-associated. As a later analysis showed, a missense DCLRE1C variant was linked to trimming of TCR beta V- and J-genes. Reports showed the classifier diagnosing cytomegalovirus status with high specificity and sensitivity. Donors were assumed by presence/absence analyses to have roughly uniform sequencing depth.

This PCR relied on a set of 60 Vbeta primers and 13 Jbeta primers. Sequencing was performed with immunoSEQ multiplex PCR; in TCRdb, only in-frame clones are kept and a portion is missing. The table records roughly 220,000 clones, 75% of them present only once. About this clone: Its matching antigen is unknown.

The sample taken for sequencing was PBMCs. This clonotype originated in a woman aged 30 to 39 in good health and CMV-seronegative.

For the CDR3, the DNA is TGTGCCAGCAGCCCCCCCGGGGGTAGCGGCAACAATGAGCAGTTCTTC. This sequence encodes CASSPPGGSGNNEQFF. The chain combines TRBV7-3 with TRBJ2-1; D might be TRBD2 (6 bases). CDR3 length: 16 amino acids. Germline-derived CDR1 and CDR2 are SGHTA and FQGTGA. V lost 5 bases and J 5 bases, leaving 19 bases between the germline ends.